This passage covers 6 T cell receptor beta chains from one sample sequenced in a study of T cell responses to AZD1222 COVID-19 vaccine. TCRdb's copy holds only in-frame clones and misses some; the assay was immunoSEQ multiplex PCR. The sample consists of about 85,000 clones, 89% of them appearing once. The sequences come from peripheral blood, collected on day 0 of AZD1222 vaccination. These receptors all stem from an adult in good health.

This chain uses TRBV19 with TRBJ1-5, with a tentative D call TRBD1 (5 bases). This CDR3 has 15 amino acids. The V and J ends lost 4 bases and 3 bases respectively, with 13 bases between them. CDR1 and CDR2 (germline): LNHDA, SQIVND (reference sequence). This CDR3 reads CASSRLGTANQPQHF. In DNA form, the CDR3 reads TGTGCCAGTAGTAGACTAGGGACGGCCAATCAGCCCCAGCATTTT.

The chain employs TRBV7-9 and TRBJ2-3; 9 bases agree with TRBD2. Trimming took 5 bases from V and 3 from J; bases not matched to a gene: 9. There are 16 residues in the CDR3. Germline CDR1 and CDR2: SEHNR and FQNEAQ (reference sequence). CDR3 DNA sequence: TGTGCCAGCAGCGTCGGACTAGCGAGGCCGACAGATACGCAGTATTTT. Translation gives CASSVGLARPTDTQYF.

V and J are TRBV7-2 and TRBJ2-6; D not resolved. The CDR3 runs 14 residues. Germline CDR1 reads SGHTA; CDR2 reads FQGNSA. V gave up 3 bases and J gave up 0 bases, with 3 bases separating them. CDR3 region: CASSFTSGANVLTF. The CDR3 bases are TGTGCCAGCAGCTTTACCTCTGGGGCCAACGTCCTGACTTTC.

V gene TRBV3-1 (or the pseudogene TRBV3-2) combines with J gene TRBJ2-2; 13 nucleotides align to TRBD2. The CDR3 spans 19 residues. CDR1 and CDR2 from the germline V gene are LGHDT and YNNKEL (reference sequence). Losses at the gene ends were 2 bases for V and 4 bases for J; bases not matched to a gene: 10. The CDR3: CASSQRTSGGTLATGELFF. The CDR3 DNA follows: TGTGCCAGCAGCCAAAGGACTAGCGGGGGTACCCTGGCCACCGGGGAGCTGTTTTTT.

The CDR3 sequence is CASSQDRQTGYEQYF. The CDR3 DNA follows: TGTGCCAGCAGCCAAGATCGGCAGACCGGCTACGAGCAGTACTTC. The chain carries TRBV3-1 (or the pseudogene TRBV3-2) and TRBJ2-7; D gene unclear. This CDR3 spans 15 amino acids. Germline-derived CDR1 and CDR2 are LGHDT and YNNKEL (reference sequence). Deletions cut 0 bases from V and 3 bases from J, with 12 bases between.

This clone came up once. The V gene is TRBV7-9, the J gene TRBJ1-4; 7 nucleotides match TRBD1. The CDR3 length is 14 residues. V was clipped by 5 bases and J by 3 bases; unmatched bases: 3. Looked up from germline, CDR1 is SEHNR and CDR2 is FQNEAQ (reference sequence). Here the CDR3 DNA reads TGTGCCAGCAGCGAAGGGACAGCTAATGAAAAACTGTTTTTT. As protein: CASSEGTANEKLFF.